This T cell receptor beta chain was obtained from a study of blood T cells in healthy people across ages. A second PCR of about 6 to 11 cycles used a sample-barcoded 5' primer and a J-beta primer mix. TCRdb itself ran the 5' RACE reads through MiXCR, one entry per CDR3 protein. The sample lists roughly 700,000 distinct CDR3 sequences, approximately 25% occurring once. The CDR3 runs to 16 residues. Germline V gene sequence: CDR1 MNHEY, CDR2 SVGAGI. The V gene lost 5 bases and the J gene lost 1 base, with 17 bases spanning the gap. The data were also submitted as part of a second study, on T cells of mothers and their children. That paper adds: A second PCR was performed with the M1S primer. This primer added sample barcodes and 2-4 random nucleotides.

The rearrangement links TRBV6-5 to TRBJ1-1; D is perhaps TRBD1 (5 bases). Input material: blood. The source of this sequence is a boy between 10 and 17 years old in good health. In DNA form, the CDR3 reads TGTGCCAGCAGTCTCAAGCGCCCGGGGGGGAACACTGAAGCTTTCTTT. It codes for CASSLKRPGGNTEAFF.